What follows are 23 T cell receptor beta chains derived from one specimen sequenced in a study of cytomegalovirus exposure and HLA in healthy donors. Amplification used 60 Vbeta primers and 13 Jbeta primers. Using immunoSEQ multiplex PCR, the repertoire was profiled, and TCRdb retains in-frame clones only, with some absent. This sample carries about 62,000 clones, around 87% of them seen once, and the ten largest clones take approximately 1.4%. The source material was PBMCs. These receptors came from a man aged 18 to 29 in good health and CMV-seronegative.

This chain joins TRBV7-3 and TRBJ2-2; tentative D call: TRBD1 (6 bases). CDR3 length: 14 amino acids. V was trimmed by 5 bases and J by 4 bases, leaving 11 bases between them. In germline, CDR1 is SGHTA, CDR2 FQGTGA. The CDR3 sequence: CASSRTEFTGELFF. DNA of the CDR3: TGTGCCAGCAGCAGGACAGAGTTCACCGGGGAGCTGTTTTTT. Supplemented by reference TRBV7-3 and TRBJ2-2, the full variable domain reads GAGVSQTPSNKVTEKGKYVELRCDPISGHTALYWYRQSLGQGPEFLIYFQGTGAADDSGLPNDRFFAVRPEGSVSTLKIQRTERGDSAVYLCASSRTEFTGELFFGEGSRLTVL.

The chain combines TRBV30 with TRBJ1-2, with no clear D. V lost 3 bases and J 8 bases, leaving 10 bases between the germline ends. The CDR3 runs to 11 residues. Germline values: CDR1 GTSNPN, CDR2 SVGIG (reference sequence). This CDR3 is CAWSYSMGYTF. CDR3 DNA: TGTGCCTGGAGCTATAGTATGGGCTACACCTTC.

The chain joins TRBV6-4 to TRBJ2-7; 9 bases align to TRBD1. CDR3 length equals 11 residues. Germline CDR1 and CDR2: MRHNA and SNTAGT. V lost 11 bases to trimming and J lost 5 bases; unmatched junction nucleotides: 4. The CDR3 loop reads CAVDRGHEQYF. In nucleotides, the CDR3 is TGTGCCGTGGACAGGGGTCACGAGCAGTACTTC.

The chain has TRBV7-9 and TRBJ2-7; the D gene is possibly TRBD1 (6 bases). V was cut by 7 bases and J by 2 bases, with 18 bases left in between. There are 15 residues in the CDR3. Per germline, CDR1 SEHNR and CDR2 FQNEAQ (reference sequence). The CDR3 sequence is CASTEDRNRAYEQYF. The CDR3 region has the DNA TGTGCCAGCACCGAGGATAGGAACAGGGCCTACGAGCAGTACTTC.

The chain combines TRBV25-1 with TRBJ2-3; the match to TRBD2 covers 7 bases. Trimming at V came to 3 bases and at J to 9 bases, leaving 12 bases not matched to a gene. CDR1 and CDR2 from the germline V gene are MGHDK and SYGVNS. This CDR3 is 15 amino acids long. CDR3 amino acids: CASSETRTPGLTQYF. The CDR3 nucleotides are TGTGCCAGCAGTGAGACCCGAACTCCGGGACTAACGCAGTATTTT.

This chain joins TRBV30 and TRBJ1-5, with 11 bases identical to TRBD1. The V gene end was trimmed by 3 bases and the J gene end by 11 bases; junction bases not matched to a gene: 12. This CDR3 has 15 amino acids. Germline V gives CDR1 GTSNPN, CDR2 SVGIG (reference sequence). The CDR3 bases are TGTGCCTGGAGCAGGGGACAGGGGGGTCTCCCCGCCCAGCATTTT. Protein product: CAWSRGQGGLPAQHF.

The DNA for the CDR3 is TGTGCCAGCAGTTATTCAGACGGGAGTGAAAAACTGTTTTTT. It translates to CASSYSDGSEKLFF. The chain combines TRBV6-5 with TRBJ1-4; D unclear. Deletions cut 3 bases from V and 7 bases from J, with 12 bases between. This CDR3 spans 14 amino acids. Germline values: CDR1 MNHEY, CDR2 SVGAGI.

The V and J genes are TRBV30 and TRBJ1-2; weak D call: TRBD1 (5 bases). V gave up 4 bases and J gave up 3 bases, with 9 bases separating them. The CDR3 loop spans 12 amino acids. The germline V gene encodes CDR1 GTSNPN and CDR2 SVGIG (reference sequence). CDR3 sequence reads: CAWTPGDYGYTF. The CDR3 DNA sequence: TGTGCCTGGACTCCGGGGGACTATGGCTACACCTTC.

The chain has TRBV7-2 and TRBJ2-3; 14 bases are a match to TRBD2. The CDR3 runs to 16 residues. Germline lookup yields CDR1 SGHTA and CDR2 FQGNSA. After removal of 6 bases from V and 5 bases from J, the junction contained 7 bases not matched to a gene. The CDR3 spells CASRTTSGGAGDTQYF. CDR3 sequence (DNA): TGTGCCAGCAGGACGACTAGCGGGGGGGCCGGAGATACGCAGTATTTT.

The gene calls are TRBV4-1 and TRBJ2-5; TRBD1 matches 8 bases. This CDR3 comprises 16 residues. J gave up 11 bases and V 1 base, and 15 bases lay outside the gene matches. Germline V gene sequence: CDR1 MGHRA, CDR2 YSYEKL. CDR3 bases: TGCGCCAGCAGCCAAGTCGGGGGACAGGATGCCCTAGGGCAGTACTTC. This sequence encodes CASSQVGGQDALGQYF.

The rearrangement links TRBV7-6 to TRBJ2-7; D ambiguous. This CDR3 has 13 residues. The V end was cut by 1 base, the J end by 4 bases, with 8 bases between. The germline V gene has CDR1 SGHVS and CDR2 FNYEAQ. The CDR3: CASSLGSVYEQYF. CDR3 bases: TGTGCCAGCAGCTTAGGTTCCGTGTACGAGCAGTACTTC. Filled out from reference TRBV7-6 and TRBJ2-7, the complete variable domain reads GAGVSQSPRYKVTKRGQDVALRCDPISGHVSLYWYRQALGQGPEFLTYFNYEAQQDKSGLPNDRFSAERPEGSISTLTIQRTEQRDSAMYRCASSLGSVYEQYFGPGTRLTVT.

V and J are TRBV9 and TRBJ1-1, with TRBD1 matching over 7 bases. The CDR3 is 16 amino acids. Germline V lookup: CDR1 SGDLS, CDR2 YYNGEE. V lost 4 bases, J lost 3 bases, and 12 bases stayed unmatched. The CDR3 coding sequence is TGTGCCAGCAGCCCGGAGACAGGGTTGGGGGACACTGAAGCTTTCTTT. This gives the protein CASSPETGLGDTEAFF.

The gene calls are TRBV5-1 and TRBJ2-5; tentatively, D is TRBD1 (6 bases). The V gene's germline CDR1 is SGHRS and CDR2 YFSETQ. There are 14 residues in the CDR3. V lost 0 bases and J 4 bases, leaving 10 bases between the germline ends. The CDR3 DNA sequence: TGCGCCAGCAGCTTGGGGCAGGGGAGAGAGACCCAGTACTTC. Its translation is CASSLGQGRETQYF.

This chain links TRBV6-5 with TRBJ1-1; TRBD1 is a possible D gene (5 bases). The CDR3 has 13 amino acids. V gave up 6 bases and J gave up 2 bases, with 10 bases separating them. Germline-derived CDR1 and CDR2 are MNHEY and SVGAGI. The CDR3 reads CASRQDSNTEAFF. The CDR3 DNA is TGTGCCAGCAGGCAAGACAGTAACACTGAAGCTTTCTTT.

This clone was observed a single time. The rearrangement uses TRBV5-1 and TRBJ2-1; no clear D gene. With 1 base removed from V and 8 bases from J, the gap between germline ends came to 13 bases. In germline, CDR1 is SGHRS, CDR2 YFSETQ. CDR3 length equals 14 residues. As DNA, the CDR3 is TGCGCCAGCAGCTTGAGTAGCCCGTCCGATGAGCAGTTCTTC. This sequence encodes CASSLSSPSDEQFF.

The chain links TRBV7-8 to TRBJ2-5, with 12 bases that match TRBD2. This CDR3 has 18 residues. The ends lost 5 bases at V and 4 bases at J; junction bases unmatched: 14. Germline loops: CDR1 SGHVS, CDR2 FQNEAQ. The CDR3 DNA follows: TGTGCCAGCAGCCCCGCCAGGCTAGCGGGGGGGCTGGGAGAGACCCAGTACTTC. Amino acids: CASSPARLAGGLGETQYF.

The chain combines TRBV2 with TRBJ1-5; tentatively, D is TRBD1 (6 bases). The CDR3 is 14 amino acids. Trimming stripped 7 bases from V and 7 bases from J, with 17 bases between. Germline CDR1 SNHLY, CDR2 FYNNEI. CDR3 in DNA: TGTGCCAGCACCCGGTCGGGGGGGCAACAGCCCCAGCATTTT. Protein product: CASTRSGGQQPQHF.

This sequence joins TRBV7-3 and TRBJ2-2; D is unresolved. Germline CDR1 and CDR2: SGHTA and FQGTGA. V lost 4 bases and J lost 6, with 9 bases in between. The length of the CDR3 is 13 residues. CDR3 nucleotides: TGTGCCAGCAGCTCGACTTCGGCCGGGGAGCTGTTTTTT. Amino acids: CASSSTSAGELFF. The whole variable domain, filled in from reference TRBV7-3 and TRBJ2-2, reads GAGVSQTPSNKVTEKGKYVELRCDPISGHTALYWYRQSLGQGPEFLIYFQGTGAADDSGLPNDRFFAVRPEGSVSTLKIQRTERGDSAVYLCASSSTSAGELFFGEGSRLTVL.

The chain combines TRBV30 with TRBJ1-2; TRBD1 aligns across 7 bases. V dropped 1 base and J dropped 6; count of bases not matched to a gene: 5. CDR3 length: 13 residues. The germline V gene encodes CDR1 GTSNPN and CDR2 SVGIG (reference sequence). The DNA for the CDR3 is TGTGCCTGGAGTGCCACAGGGGCTAATGGCTACACCTTC. This translates into CAWSATGANGYTF.

The chain uses TRBV6-1 and TRBJ2-3; 7 nucleotides align to TRBD2. From germline, CDR1 is MNHNS and CDR2 SASEGT. The V segment lost 4 bases and the J segment 2 bases; nucleotides outside the gene matches: 9. The CDR3 has 16 residues. The CDR3, as DNA: TGTGCCAGCAGTGGGGTCGCCGGGACTACCACAGATACGCAGTATTTT. Translated: CASSGVAGTTTDTQYF.

CDR3 bases: TGCAGTGCCCGCGGACAGGATGGCTACACCTTC. Its protein product is CSARGQDGYTF. The genes are TRBV20-1 and TRBJ1-2; 7 bases fit TRBD1. V lost 6 bases, J lost 6 bases, and 4 bases stayed unmatched. CDR1 is DFQATT, CDR2 SNEGSKA, per germline (reference sequence). This CDR3 comprises 11 residues.

The V call is TRBV10-3, the J call TRBJ2-5, with a tentative D call TRBD1 (5 bases). V lost 0 bases to trimming and J lost 3 bases, with 11 bases between them. Looked up from germline, CDR1 is ENHRY and CDR2 is SYGVKD. The CDR3 has 15 amino acids. The CDR3 region has the DNA TGTGCCATCAGTGAGTCGACAGACTCCAAAGAGACCCAGTACTTC. Its protein product is CAISESTDSKETQYF.

The chain employs TRBV20-1 and TRBJ2-7; maybe TRBD2 (6 bases). The germline gives CDR1 DFQATT, CDR2 SNEGSKA (reference sequence). V gave up 5 bases and J gave up 4 bases, with 9 bases separating them. The CDR3 is 11 amino acids. CDR3 protein: CSAGAGYEQYF. The CDR3 DNA follows: TGCAGTGCTGGGGCGGGGTACGAGCAGTACTTC.